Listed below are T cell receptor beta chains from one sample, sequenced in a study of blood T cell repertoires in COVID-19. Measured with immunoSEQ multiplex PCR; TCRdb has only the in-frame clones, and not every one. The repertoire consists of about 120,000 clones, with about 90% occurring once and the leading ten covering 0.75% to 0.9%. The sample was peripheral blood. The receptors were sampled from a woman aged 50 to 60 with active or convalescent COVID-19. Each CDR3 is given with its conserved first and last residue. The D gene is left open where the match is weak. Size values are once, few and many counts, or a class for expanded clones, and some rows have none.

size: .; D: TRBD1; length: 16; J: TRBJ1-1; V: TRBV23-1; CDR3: CASSQSKWTGNTEAFF; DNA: TGCGCCAGCAGTCAATCGAAGTGGACAGGGAACACTGAAGCTTTCTTT
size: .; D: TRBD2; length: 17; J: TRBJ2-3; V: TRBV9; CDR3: CASSKLAGGIPTDTQYF; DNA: TGTGCCAGCAGCAAACTAGCGGGAGGGATTCCCACAGATACGCAGTATTTT
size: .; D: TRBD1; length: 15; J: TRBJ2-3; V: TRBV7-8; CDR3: CASSLRQGAGDTQYF; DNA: TGTGCCAGCAGCTTGCGACAGGGCGCCGGGGATACGCAGTATTTT
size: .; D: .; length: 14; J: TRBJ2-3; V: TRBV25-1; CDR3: CASSDLELTDTQYF; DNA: TGTGCCAGCAGTGACTTAGAATTAACAGATACGCAGTATTTT
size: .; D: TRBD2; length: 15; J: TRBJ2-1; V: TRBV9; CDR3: CASSVEASGRAEQFF; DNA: TGTGCCAGCAGCGTAGAAGCTAGCGGGAGGGCTGAGCAGTTCTTC
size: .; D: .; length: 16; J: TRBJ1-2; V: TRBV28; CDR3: CASSPSFEGVDYGYTF; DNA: TGTGCCAGCAGCCCATCTTTCGAGGGGGTGGACTATGGCTACACCTTC
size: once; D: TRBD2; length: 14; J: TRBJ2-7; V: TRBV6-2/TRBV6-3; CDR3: CASSYGTSGYEQYF; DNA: TGTGCCAGCAGTTACGGCACTAGCGGCTACGAGCAGTACTTC
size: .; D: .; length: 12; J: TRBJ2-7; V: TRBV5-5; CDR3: CASIRDSYEQYF; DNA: TGTGCCAGCATCCGGGACTCCTACGAGCAGTACTTC
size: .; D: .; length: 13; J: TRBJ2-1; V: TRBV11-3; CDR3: CASSLDSRNEQFF; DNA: TGTGCCAGCAGCTTAGACTCTCGGAATGAGCAGTTCTTC
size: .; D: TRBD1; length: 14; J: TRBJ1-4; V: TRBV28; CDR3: CASSLGDRVAKLFF; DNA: TGTGCCAGCAGTTTAGGAGACAGGGTTGCAAAACTGTTTTTT
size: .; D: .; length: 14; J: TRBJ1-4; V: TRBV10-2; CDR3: CASKDPGWGEKLFF; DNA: TGCGCCAGCAAAGATCCAGGGTGGGGTGAAAAACTGTTTTTT
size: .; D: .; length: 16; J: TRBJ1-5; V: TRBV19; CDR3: CASSISGGSSNQPQHF; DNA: TGTGCCAGTAGTATATCTGGAGGGTCGAGCAATCAGCCCCAGCATTTT
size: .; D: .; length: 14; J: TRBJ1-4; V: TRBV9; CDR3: CASSPRRGNEKLFF; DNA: TGTGCCAGCAGCCCCCGACGGGGTAATGAAAAACTGTTTTTT
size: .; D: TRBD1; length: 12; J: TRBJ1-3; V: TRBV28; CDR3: CASSTGSNTIYF; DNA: TGTGCCAGTTCGACAGGGAGTAACACCATATATTTT
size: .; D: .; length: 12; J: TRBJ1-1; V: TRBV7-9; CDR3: CASSFGPDEAFF; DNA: TGTGCCAGCAGCTTTGGGCCCGATGAAGCTTTCTTT
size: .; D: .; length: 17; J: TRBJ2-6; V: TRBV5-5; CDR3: CASSNGVGFSGANVLTF; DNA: TGTGCCAGCAGCAACGGGGTTGGATTCTCTGGGGCCAACGTCCTGACTTTC
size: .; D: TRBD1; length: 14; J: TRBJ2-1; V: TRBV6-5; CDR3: CASRTHLRQGGKFF; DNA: TGTGCCAGCCGAACCCACCTCCGACAGGGGGGGAAGTTCTTC
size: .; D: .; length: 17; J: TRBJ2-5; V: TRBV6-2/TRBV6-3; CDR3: CASSLQGRRAVQETQYF; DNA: TGTGCCAGCAGCCTACAGGGTCGGAGAGCCGTCCAAGAGACCCAGTACTTC
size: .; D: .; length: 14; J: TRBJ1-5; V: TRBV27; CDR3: CASSLNSRNQPQHF; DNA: TGTGCCAGCAGTTTAAACAGTAGGAATCAGCCCCAGCATTTT
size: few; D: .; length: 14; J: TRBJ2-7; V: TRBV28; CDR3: CASRSEAGFYEQYF; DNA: TGTGCAAGCAGGTCCGAAGCAGGGTTCTACGAGCAGTACTTC
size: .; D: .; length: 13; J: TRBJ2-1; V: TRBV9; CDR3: CASSEQDRGEQFF; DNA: TGTGCCAGCAGCGAACAAGACCGAGGTGAGCAGTTCTTC
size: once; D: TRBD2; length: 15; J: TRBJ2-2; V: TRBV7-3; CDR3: CASSLGLAVTGELFF; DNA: TGTGCCAGCAGCTTGGGACTAGCGGTCACCGGGGAGCTGTTTTTT
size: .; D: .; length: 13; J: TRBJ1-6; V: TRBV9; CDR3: CASSLRVDSPLHF; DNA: TGTGCCAGCAGCCTACGTGTTGATTCACCCCTCCACTTT
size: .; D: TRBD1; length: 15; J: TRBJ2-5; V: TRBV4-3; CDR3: CASSQARDRGETQYF; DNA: TGCGCCAGCAGCCAAGCTCGGGACAGGGGAGAGACCCAGTACTTC
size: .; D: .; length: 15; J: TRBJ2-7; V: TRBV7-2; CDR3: CASSYDYSGRYEQYF; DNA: TGTGCCAGCAGCTACGACTACAGCGGACGCTACGAGCAGTACTTC
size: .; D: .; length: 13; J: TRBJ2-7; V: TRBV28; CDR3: CASEQSSSYEQYF; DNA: TGTGCCAGTGAACAGTCCAGCTCCTACGAGCAGTACTTC
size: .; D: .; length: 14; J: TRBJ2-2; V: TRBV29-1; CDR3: CSVDRGRNTGELFF; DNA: TGCAGCGTTGACCGGGGTCGGAACACCGGGGAGCTGTTTTTT
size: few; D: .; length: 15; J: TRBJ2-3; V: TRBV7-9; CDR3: CASSRGGLSTDTQYF; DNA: TGTGCCAGCAGCCGGGGTGGCCTTAGCACAGATACGCAGTATTTT
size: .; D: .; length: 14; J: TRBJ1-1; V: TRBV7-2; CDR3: CASSAQGPNTEAFF; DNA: TGTGCCAGCAGCGCGCAGGGCCCGAACACTGAAGCTTTCTTT
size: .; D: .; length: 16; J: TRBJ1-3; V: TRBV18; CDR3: CASSQKPTGSGNTIYF; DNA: TGTGCCAGCTCACAAAAGCCGACAGGCTCTGGAAACACCATATATTTT
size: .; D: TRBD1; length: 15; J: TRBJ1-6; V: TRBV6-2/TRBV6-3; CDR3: CASSLFGTGASPLHF; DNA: TGTGCCAGCAGTTTGTTCGGGACAGGGGCTTCACCCCTCCACTTT
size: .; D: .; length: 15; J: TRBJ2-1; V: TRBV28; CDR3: CASSLLANTYNEQFF; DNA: TGTGCCAGCAGTTTATTAGCGAATACCTACAATGAGCAGTTCTTC
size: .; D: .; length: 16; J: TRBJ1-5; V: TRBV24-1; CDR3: CATSDDTGLSNQPQHF; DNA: TGTGCCACCAGTGATGATACAGGGTTGAGCAATCAGCCCCAGCATTTT
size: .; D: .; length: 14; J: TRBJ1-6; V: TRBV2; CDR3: CASSEVAAPGPLHF; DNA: TGTGCCAGCAGTGAAGTCGCAGCTCCGGGACCCCTCCACTTT
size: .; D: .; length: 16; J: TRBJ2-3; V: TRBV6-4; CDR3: CASSEGARGGVDTQYF; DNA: TGTGCCAGCAGTGAAGGAGCTAGAGGGGGAGTGGATACGCAGTATTTT
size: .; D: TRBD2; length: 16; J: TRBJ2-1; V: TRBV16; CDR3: CASSQSRLAVYNEQFF; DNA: TGTGCCAGCAGCCAATCTAGACTAGCAGTATACAATGAGCAGTTCTTC
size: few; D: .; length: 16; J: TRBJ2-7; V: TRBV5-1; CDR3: CASSGGVERRVHEQYF; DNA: TGCGCCAGCAGCGGGGGCGTGGAGCGGCGGGTTCACGAGCAGTACTTC
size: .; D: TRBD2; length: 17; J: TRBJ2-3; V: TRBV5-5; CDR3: CASSPWTSGRTTDTQYF; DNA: TGTGCCAGCAGCCCTTGGACTAGCGGAAGAACCACAGATACGCAGTATTTT
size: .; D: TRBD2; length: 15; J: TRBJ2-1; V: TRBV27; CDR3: CASSLGLAGVNEQFF; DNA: TGTGCCAGCAGTTTGGGCCTAGCGGGAGTGAATGAGCAGTTCTTC
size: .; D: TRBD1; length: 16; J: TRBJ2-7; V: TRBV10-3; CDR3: CAISDRAGTGVYEQYF; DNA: TGTGCCATCAGTGATCGAGCCGGGACAGGGGTCTACGAGCAGTACTTC
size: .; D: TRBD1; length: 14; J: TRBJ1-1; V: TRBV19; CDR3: CASSLDRGGTEAFF; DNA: TGTGCCAGTAGTTTGGACAGGGGCGGGACTGAAGCTTTCTTT
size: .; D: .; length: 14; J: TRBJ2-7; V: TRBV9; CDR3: CASSVASVSYEQYF; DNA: TGTGCCAGCAGCGTAGCTAGCGTCTCCTACGAGCAGTACTTC
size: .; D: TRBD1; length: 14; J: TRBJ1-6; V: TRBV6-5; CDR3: CASIGTVSNSPLHF; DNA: TGTGCCAGCATAGGGACAGTATCTAATTCACCCCTCCACTTT
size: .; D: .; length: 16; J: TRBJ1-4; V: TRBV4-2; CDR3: CASSQDRGGQGGKLFF; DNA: TGTGCCAGCAGCCAAGATAGGGGAGGGCAGGGCGGAAAACTGTTTTTT
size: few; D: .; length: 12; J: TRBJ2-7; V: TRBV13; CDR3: CASSFGGKKQYF; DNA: TGTGCCAGCAGCTTTGGAGGGAAAAAGCAGTACTTC
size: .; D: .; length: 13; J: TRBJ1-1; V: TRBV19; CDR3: CASSLRDTIEAFF; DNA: TGTGCCAGTAGTCTGAGGGACACCATTGAAGCTTTCTTT
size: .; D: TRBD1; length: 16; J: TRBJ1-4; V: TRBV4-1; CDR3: CASSQRQGADNEKLFF; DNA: TGCGCCAGCAGCCAAAGACAGGGGGCCGATAATGAAAAACTGTTTTTT
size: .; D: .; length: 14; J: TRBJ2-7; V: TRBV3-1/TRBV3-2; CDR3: CASSPHKRVYEQYF; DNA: TGTGCCAGCAGCCCCCATAAGAGAGTTTACGAGCAGTACTTC
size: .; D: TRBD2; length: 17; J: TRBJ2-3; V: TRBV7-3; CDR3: CASSSRIAGVVPDTQYF; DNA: TGTGCCAGCAGCTCCCGGATAGCGGGAGTTGTCCCAGATACGCAGTATTTT
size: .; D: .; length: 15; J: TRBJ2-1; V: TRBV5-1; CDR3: CASRHPGSSYNEQFF; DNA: TGCGCCAGCAGACACCCCGGGAGCTCCTACAATGAGCAGTTCTTC
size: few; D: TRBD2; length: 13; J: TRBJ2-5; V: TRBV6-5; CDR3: CASSGTRRETQYF; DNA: TGTGCCAGCAGCGGGACTAGAAGAGAGACCCAGTACTTC
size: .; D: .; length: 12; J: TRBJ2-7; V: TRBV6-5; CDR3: CASRDTTYEQYF; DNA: TGTGCCAGTCGGGACACAACCTACGAGCAGTACTTC
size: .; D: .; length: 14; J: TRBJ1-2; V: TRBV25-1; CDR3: CASSELGAGYGYTF; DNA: TGTGCCAGCAGTGAACTAGGGGCAGGCTATGGCTACACCTTC